This paragraph reports one T cell receptor beta chain. This clonotype was seen a handful of times. Its specific antigen is unknown. No quality values exist for individual bases; no much larger clone is one base distant. Library prep was done by RT-PCR. Sequencing was carried out with an Illumina HiSeq 2500. Clones were called with MiXCR by TCRdb after fastp trimmed the public reads at Q25, and only in-frame beta chains were retained. Each record represents a unique CDR3 protein, reported with the most common genes and DNA among its rows. This sample gives some 640,000 distinct CDR3 sequences in total; around 14% of them show up just once. The ten largest make up around 7.3% of the sample. These data are taken from a study of response to subunit inactivated influenza vaccine (dated by TCRdb to the late 2010s). Concerning the study at large: Deep quantitative profiling of the T cell receptor repertoire was used in the study to follow responses to a trivalent subunit inactivated influenza vaccine. On the study overall, not on this receptor specifically: It was suggested by the authors that each seasonal influenza vaccination may recruit only a limited number of new T cells.

Taken from cysteine to phenylalanine, the CDR3 has 12 residues. Of all the DNA, just the CDR3 is kept, 36 bases in frame from base 1. V drops 3 bases and J drops 0 bases, leaving 3 bases in between. Sequences MDHEN (CDR1) and SYDVKM (CDR2) are obtained from the germline V gene. The sequenced sample was PBMCs from blood, obtained around 15 days before vaccination. The receptor was isolated from a man aged 50 to 59 who received an inactivated influenza vaccine. Donor details come from another sample of the same person, matched by shared clones. Recombination connected TRBV28 to TRBJ2-7; the D gene remains uncertain. The CDR3 in this case is CASSFYSYEQYF. The nucleotide sequence is TGTGCCAGCAGTTTTTACTCCTACGAGCAGTACTTC.